The TCR beta chain described here comes from a study of blood T cell repertoires in COVID-19. Background on the study: COVID-19 samples, acute and convalescent, were from the United States, Italy and Spain. Nucleic acid was either cDNA or gDNA, and it came from T cells, B-cell-depleted T cells, or PBMCs.

The method was immunoSEQ multiplex PCR; TCRdb's version includes in-frame clones alone and lacks a portion of them. The sample lists about 80,000 clones; around 85% were seen once. Germline trimming cut 5 bases from V and 3 bases from J; bases unmatched to any gene: 12. The CDR3 contains 16 residues. Germline lookup yields CDR1 SGHRS and CDR2 YFSETQ. Sequencing input: peripheral blood. This sequence joins TRBV5-1 and TRBJ2-3, with TRBD2 matching 7 bases. This receptor was identified in a man older than 75 with active or convalescent COVID-19. The CDR3 DNA sequence: TGCGCCAGCAGTAGCAACGCTAGGACTAGGACAGATACGCAGTATTTT. Translated: CASSSNARTRTDTQYF.